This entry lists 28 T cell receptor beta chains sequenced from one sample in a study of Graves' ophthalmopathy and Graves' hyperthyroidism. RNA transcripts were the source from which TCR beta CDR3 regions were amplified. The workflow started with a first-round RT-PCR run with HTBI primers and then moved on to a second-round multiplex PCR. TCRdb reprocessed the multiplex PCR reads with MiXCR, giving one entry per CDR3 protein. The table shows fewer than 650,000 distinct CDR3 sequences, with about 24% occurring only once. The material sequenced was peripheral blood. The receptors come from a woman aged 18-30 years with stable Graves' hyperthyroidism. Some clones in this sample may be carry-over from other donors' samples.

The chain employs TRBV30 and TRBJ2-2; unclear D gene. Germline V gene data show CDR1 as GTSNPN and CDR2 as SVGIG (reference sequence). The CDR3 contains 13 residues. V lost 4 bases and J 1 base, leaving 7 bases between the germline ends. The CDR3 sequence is CAWNQVNTGELFF. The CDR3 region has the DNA TGTGCCTGGAACCAGGTGAACACCGGGGAGCTGTTTTTT. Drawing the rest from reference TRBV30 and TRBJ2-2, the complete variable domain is SQTIHQWPATLVQPVGSPLSLECTVEGTSNPNLYWYRQAAGRGLQLLFYSVGIGQISSEVPQNLSASRPQDRQFILSSKKLLLSDSGFYLCAWNQVNTGELFFGEGSRLTVL.

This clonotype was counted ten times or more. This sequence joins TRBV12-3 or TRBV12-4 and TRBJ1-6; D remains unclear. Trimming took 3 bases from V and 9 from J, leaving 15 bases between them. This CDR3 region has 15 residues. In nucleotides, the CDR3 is TGTGCCAGCAGTTTTGGAGACGGGAATGGTTCACCCCTCCACTTT. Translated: CASSFGDGNGSPLHF.

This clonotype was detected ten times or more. DNA for the CDR3: TGTGCCAGCAGTTCTTTCCACGGGGAGCTGTTTTTT. Amino acid sequence: CASSSFHGELFF. This chain connects TRBV27 to TRBJ2-2, with no clear D. This CDR3 region has 12 residues. Germline V gives CDR1 MNHEY, CDR2 SMNVEV (reference sequence). V dropped 4 bases and J dropped 7 bases, with 7 bases sitting between them.

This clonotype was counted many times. CDR3 in DNA: TGTGCCAGCAGCTTGAGACTAGCGGGAATCTACGAGCAGTACTTC. It codes for CASSLRLAGIYEQYF. The rearrangement links TRBV27 to TRBJ2-7, with 11 nucleotides matching TRBD2. Germline V gene data show CDR1 as MNHEY and CDR2 as SMNVEV (reference sequence). Germline trimming cut 6 bases from V and 3 bases from J; bases unmatched to any gene: 7. The CDR3 runs to 15 residues.

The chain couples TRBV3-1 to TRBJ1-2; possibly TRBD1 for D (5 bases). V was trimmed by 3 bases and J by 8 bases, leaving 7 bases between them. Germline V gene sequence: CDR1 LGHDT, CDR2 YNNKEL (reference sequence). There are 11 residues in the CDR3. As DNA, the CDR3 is TGTGCCAGCAGCCATGGGGACGGCTACACCTTC. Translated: CASSHGDGYTF.

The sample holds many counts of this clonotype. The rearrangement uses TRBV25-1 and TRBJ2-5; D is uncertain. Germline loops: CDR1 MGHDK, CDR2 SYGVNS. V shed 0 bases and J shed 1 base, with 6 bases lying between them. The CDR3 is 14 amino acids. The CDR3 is CASSEYNSQETQYF. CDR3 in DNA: TGTGCCAGCAGTGAATACAACAGCCAAGAGACCCAGTACTTC.

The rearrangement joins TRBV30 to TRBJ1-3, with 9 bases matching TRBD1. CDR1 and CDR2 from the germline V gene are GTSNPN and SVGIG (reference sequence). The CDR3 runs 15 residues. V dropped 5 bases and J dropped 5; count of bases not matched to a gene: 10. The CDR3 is CAWEMDRGGRNTIYF. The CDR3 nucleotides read TGTGCCTGGGAGATGGACAGGGGTGGTAGAAACACCATATATTTT.

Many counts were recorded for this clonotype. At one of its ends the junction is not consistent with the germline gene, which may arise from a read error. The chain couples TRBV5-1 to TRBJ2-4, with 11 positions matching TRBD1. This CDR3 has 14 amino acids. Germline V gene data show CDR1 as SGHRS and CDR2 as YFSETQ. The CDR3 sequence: CASSLGQGGNIQYF. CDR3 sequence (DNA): TGTGCCAGCAGCCTGGGACAGGGGGGAAACATTCAGTACTTC.

The CDR3 coding sequence is TGTGCCAGCAGTTCACTGACGGGGGGGTTCTCTGGGGCCAACGTCCTGACTTTC. This translates into CASSSLTGGFSGANVLTF. The J gene is TRBJ2-6, the V gene TRBV28; 8 bases are a match to TRBD2. The CDR3 has 18 residues. Germline V CDR1 and CDR2: MDHEN, SYDVKM. J was trimmed by 0 bases and V by 4 bases; bases with no gene match: 8.

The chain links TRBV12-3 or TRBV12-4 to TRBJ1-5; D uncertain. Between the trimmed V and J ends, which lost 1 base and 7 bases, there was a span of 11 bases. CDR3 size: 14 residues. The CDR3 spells CASSLEGRWQPQHF. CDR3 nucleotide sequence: TGTGCCAGCAGTTTAGAGGGCCGGTGGCAGCCCCAGCATTTT.

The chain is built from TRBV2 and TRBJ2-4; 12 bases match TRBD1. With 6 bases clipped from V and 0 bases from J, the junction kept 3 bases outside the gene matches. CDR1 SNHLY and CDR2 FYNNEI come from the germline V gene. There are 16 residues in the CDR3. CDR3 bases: TGTGCCAGCAGGGGACAGGGGGCTTTAGCCAAAAACATTCAGTACTTC. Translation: CASRGQGALAKNIQYF.

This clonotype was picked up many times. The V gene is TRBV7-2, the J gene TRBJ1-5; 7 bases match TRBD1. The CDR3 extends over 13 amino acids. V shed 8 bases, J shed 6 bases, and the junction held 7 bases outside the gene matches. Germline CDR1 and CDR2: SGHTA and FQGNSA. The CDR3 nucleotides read TGTGCCAGCCAGTCACAGGGGAGTCAGCCCCAGCATTTT. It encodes CASQSQGSQPQHF.

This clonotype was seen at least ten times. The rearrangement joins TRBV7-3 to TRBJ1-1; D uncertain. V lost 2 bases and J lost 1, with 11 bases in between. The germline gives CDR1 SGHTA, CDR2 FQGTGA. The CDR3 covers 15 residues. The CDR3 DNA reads TGTGCCAGCAGCTTATCGGTGGGGAGGAACACTGAAGCTTTCTTT. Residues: CASSLSVGRNTEAFF. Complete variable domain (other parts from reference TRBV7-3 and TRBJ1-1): GAGVSQTPSNKVTEKGKYVELRCDPISGHTALYWYRQSLGQGPEFLIYFQGTGAADDSGLPNDRFFAVRPEGSVSTLKIQRTERGDSAVYLCASSLSVGRNTEAFFGQGTRLTVV.

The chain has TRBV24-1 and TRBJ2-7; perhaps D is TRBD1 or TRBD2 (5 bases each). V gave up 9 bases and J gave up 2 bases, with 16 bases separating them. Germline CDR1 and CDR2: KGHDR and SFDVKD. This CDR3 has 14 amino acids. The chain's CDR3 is CATRDEGSAYEQYF. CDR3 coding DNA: TGTGCCACCCGGGACGAAGGATCGGCCTACGAGCAGTACTTC.

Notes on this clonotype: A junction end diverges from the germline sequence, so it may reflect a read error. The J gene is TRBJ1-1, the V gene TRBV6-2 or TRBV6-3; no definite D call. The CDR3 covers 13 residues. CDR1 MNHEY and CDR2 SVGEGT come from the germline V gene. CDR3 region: CASSLLENTEASF. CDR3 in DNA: TGTGCCAGCAGTTTACTCGAGAACACTGAAGCTTCCTTT.

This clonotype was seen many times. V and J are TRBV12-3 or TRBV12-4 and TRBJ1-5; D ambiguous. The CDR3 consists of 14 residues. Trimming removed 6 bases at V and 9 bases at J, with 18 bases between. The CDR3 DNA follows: TGTGCCAGCAGCCCCGGCGAGGGTTATGGGCCCCAGCATTTT. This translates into CASSPGEGYGPQHF.

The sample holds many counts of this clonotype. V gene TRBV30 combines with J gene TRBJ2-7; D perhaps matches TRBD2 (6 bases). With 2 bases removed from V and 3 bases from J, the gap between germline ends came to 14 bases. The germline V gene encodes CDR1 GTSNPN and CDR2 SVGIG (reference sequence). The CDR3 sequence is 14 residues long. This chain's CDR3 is CAWSRRRGFYEQYF. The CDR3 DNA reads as TGTGCCTGGAGTCGTAGGCGGGGATTCTACGAGCAGTACTTC.

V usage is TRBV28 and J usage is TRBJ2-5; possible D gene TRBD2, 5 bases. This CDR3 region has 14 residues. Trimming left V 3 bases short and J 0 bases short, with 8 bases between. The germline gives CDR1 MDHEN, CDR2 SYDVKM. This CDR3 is CASSFPRDQETQYF. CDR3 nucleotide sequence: TGTGCCAGCAGTTTCCCGAGGGACCAAGAGACCCAGTACTTC.

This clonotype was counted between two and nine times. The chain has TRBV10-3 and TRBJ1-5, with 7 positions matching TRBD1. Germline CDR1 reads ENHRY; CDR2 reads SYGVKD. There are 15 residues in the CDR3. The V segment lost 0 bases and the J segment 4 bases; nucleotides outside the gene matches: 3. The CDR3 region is CAISESGQRNQPQHF. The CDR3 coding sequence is TGTGCCATCAGTGAGTCGGGACAGAGGAATCAGCCCCAGCATTTT.

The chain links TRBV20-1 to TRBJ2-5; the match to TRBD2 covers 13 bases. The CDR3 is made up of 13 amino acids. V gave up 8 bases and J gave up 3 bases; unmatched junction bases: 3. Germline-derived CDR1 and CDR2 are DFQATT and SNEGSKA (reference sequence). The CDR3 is CSCGLAGEETQYF. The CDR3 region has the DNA TGCAGTTGCGGACTAGCGGGAGAAGAGACCCAGTACTTC.

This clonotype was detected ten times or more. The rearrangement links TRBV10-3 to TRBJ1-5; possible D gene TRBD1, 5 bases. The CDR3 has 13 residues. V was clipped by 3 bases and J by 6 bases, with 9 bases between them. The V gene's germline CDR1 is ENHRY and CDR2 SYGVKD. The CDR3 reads CAISDRDAQPQHF. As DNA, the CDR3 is TGTGCCATCAGTGACAGGGATGCTCAGCCCCAGCATTTT.

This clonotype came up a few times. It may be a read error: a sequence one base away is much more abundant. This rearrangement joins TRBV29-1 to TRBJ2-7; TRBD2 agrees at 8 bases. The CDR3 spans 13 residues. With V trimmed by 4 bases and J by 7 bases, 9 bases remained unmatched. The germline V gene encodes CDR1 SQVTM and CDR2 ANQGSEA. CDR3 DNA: TGCAGCGTTGGGACTAGCTGGAGGATTGAGCAGTACTTC. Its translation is CSVGTSWRIEQYF.

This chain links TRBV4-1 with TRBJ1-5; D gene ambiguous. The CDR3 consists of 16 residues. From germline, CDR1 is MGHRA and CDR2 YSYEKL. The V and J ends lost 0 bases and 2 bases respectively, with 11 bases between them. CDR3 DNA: TGCGCCAGCAGCCAAGAGGGGATAGGGCGCAATCAGCCCCAGCATTTT. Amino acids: CASSQEGIGRNQPQHF.

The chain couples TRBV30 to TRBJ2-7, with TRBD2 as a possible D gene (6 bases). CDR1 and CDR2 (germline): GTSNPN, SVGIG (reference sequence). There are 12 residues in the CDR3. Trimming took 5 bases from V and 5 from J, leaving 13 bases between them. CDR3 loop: CAWWDSGNEQYF. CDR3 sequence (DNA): TGTGCCTGGTGGGACTCCGGCAACGAGCAGTACTTC.

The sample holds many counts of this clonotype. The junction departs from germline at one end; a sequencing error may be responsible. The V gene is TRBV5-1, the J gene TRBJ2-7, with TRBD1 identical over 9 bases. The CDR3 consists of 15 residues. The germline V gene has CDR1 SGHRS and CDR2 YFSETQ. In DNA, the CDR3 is TGTGCCAGCAGCCCCGGGACAGGGAGCTCCTACGAGCAGTACTTC. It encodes CASSPGTGSSYEQYF.

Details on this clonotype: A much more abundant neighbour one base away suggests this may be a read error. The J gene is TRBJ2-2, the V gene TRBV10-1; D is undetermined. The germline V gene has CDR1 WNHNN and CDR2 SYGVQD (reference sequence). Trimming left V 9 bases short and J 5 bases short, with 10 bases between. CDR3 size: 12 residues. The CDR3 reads CASQQETGELFF. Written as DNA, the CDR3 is TGCGCCAGTCAGCAGGAGACCGGGGAGCTGTTTTTT.

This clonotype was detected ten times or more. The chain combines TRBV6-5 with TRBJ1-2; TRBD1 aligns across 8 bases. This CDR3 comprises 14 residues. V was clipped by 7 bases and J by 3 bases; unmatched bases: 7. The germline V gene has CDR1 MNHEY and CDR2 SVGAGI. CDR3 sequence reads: CASKGTGSYYGYTF. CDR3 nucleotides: TGTGCCAGCAAAGGGACAGGTAGTTACTATGGCTACACCTTC.

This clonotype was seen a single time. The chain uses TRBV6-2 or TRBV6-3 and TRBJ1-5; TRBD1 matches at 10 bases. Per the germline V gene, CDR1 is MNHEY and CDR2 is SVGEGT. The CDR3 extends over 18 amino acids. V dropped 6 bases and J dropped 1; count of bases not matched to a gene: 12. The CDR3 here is CASSNRDRGKRSNQPQHF. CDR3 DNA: TGTGCCAGCAGCAACCGGGACAGGGGCAAGCGCAGCAATCAGCCCCAGCATTTT.